The 14 T cell receptor beta chains given below trace back to one sample, sequenced in a study of blood T cell repertoires in COVID-19. Clones were sequenced by immunoSEQ multiplex PCR, and TCRdb holds only the in-frame ones, with some missing. The sample shows about 200,000 clones, 75% to 90% of them seen only once. The material sequenced was PBMCs or T cells enriched from blood (not recorded which). The receptors come from a woman aged 25-40 years who had recovered from COVID-19.

The chain carries TRBV6-5 and TRBJ1-2, with D perhaps matching TRBD1 (5 bases). V lost 6 bases and J 4 bases, leaving 12 bases between the germline ends. The CDR3 is 13 amino acids. Germline V gene sequence: CDR1 MNHEY, CDR2 SVGAGI. The CDR3 DNA follows: TGTGCCAGCAGAATCAGGGTTGGCTATGGCTACACCTTC. Its protein product is CASRIRVGYGYTF.

Only a few counts were recorded for this clone. The CDR3 DNA sequence: TGCGCCAGCAGCTCTCCGGGGACAGGGGATCAAAGAGCCTACGAGCAGTACTTC. This translates into CASSSPGTGDQRAYEQYF. The chain couples TRBV5-1 to TRBJ2-7; the match to TRBD1 covers 10 bases. V lost 3 bases to trimming and J lost 2 bases; unmatched junction nucleotides: 14. Germline V gene lookup returns CDR1 SGHRS and CDR2 YFSETQ. This CDR3 comprises 18 residues.

This chain joins TRBV5-1 and TRBJ1-4; TRBD1 matches 7 bases. The V and J ends lost 0 bases and 3 bases, in that order; junction bases with no gene match: 8. The CDR3 runs 17 residues. Looked up from germline, CDR1 is SGHRS and CDR2 is YFSETQ. CDR3 coding DNA: TGCGCCAGCAGCTTGGTATGGGAAGGACAGGCTAATGAAAAACTGTTTTTT. Protein sequence: CASSLVWEGQANEKLFF.

The genes are TRBV7-2 and TRBJ2-7; 7 bases agree with TRBD1. This CDR3 spans 14 amino acids. CDR1 and CDR2 from the germline V gene are SGHTA and FQGNSA. V shed 4 bases and J 2 bases; nucleotides not matched to a gene: 5. In nucleotides, the CDR3 is TGTGCCAGCAGCTGGCCTGGACAGGCCTACGAGCAGTACTTC. Amino acids: CASSWPGQAYEQYF.

V usage is TRBV27 and J usage is TRBJ1-5; 8 bases line up with TRBD1. The germline gives CDR1 MNHEY, CDR2 SMNVEV (reference sequence). Unmatched junction bases numbered 9, after V lost 4 bases and J lost 7 bases. The CDR3 contains 15 residues. CDR3 sequence: CASSSTGQGRQPQHF. CDR3 in DNA: TGTGCCAGCAGTTCGACAGGACAGGGTAGGCAGCCCCAGCATTTT.

The J gene is TRBJ2-2, the V gene TRBV9; maybe TRBD1 (6 bases). There are 15 residues in the CDR3. Germline CDR1 SGDLS, CDR2 YYNGEE. V shed 0 bases and J shed 7 bases, with 13 bases lying between them. The CDR3 spells CASSVEVQGHGELFF. CDR3 DNA: TGTGCCAGCAGCGTAGAAGTTCAGGGGCACGGGGAGCTGTTTTTT.

The chain is built from TRBV10-3 and TRBJ1-2; weak D call: TRBD1 (6 bases). V shed 4 bases and J shed 3 bases, with 12 bases lying between them. In germline, CDR1 is ENHRY, CDR2 SYGVKD. CDR3 size: 14 residues. CDR3 DNA: TGTGCCATCAGTGTGGAACAGGGCTACTATGGCTACACCTTC. Encoded protein: CAISVEQGYYGYTF.

The rearrangement uses TRBV5-1 and TRBJ1-6, with 7 nucleotides matching TRBD1. The CDR3 extends over 15 amino acids. Germline V gene lookup returns CDR1 SGHRS and CDR2 YFSETQ. V lost 7 bases, J lost 7 bases, and 11 bases stayed unmatched. Here the CDR3 DNA reads TGCGCCAGCTCACCCCTGGGACAGCCGAATTCACCCCTCCACTTT. Its translation: CASSPLGQPNSPLHF.

The chain joins TRBV7-9 to TRBJ2-1, with TRBD1 identical over 7 bases. This CDR3 region has 18 residues. The junction had 17 bases not matched to a gene; V was cut back by 5 bases and J by 4 bases. The germline V gene encodes CDR1 SEHNR and CDR2 FQNEAQ (reference sequence). CDR3 coding DNA: TGTGCCAGCAGCCCACCCCCCGAACAGGGGTTTGGGTACAATGAGCAGTTCTTC. Its translation: CASSPPPEQGFGYNEQFF.

The rearrangement joins TRBV30 to TRBJ1-6; D not certain. V gave up 4 bases and J gave up 6 bases, with 13 bases separating them. This CDR3 spans 14 amino acids. Germline V gene data show CDR1 as GTSNPN and CDR2 as SVGIG (reference sequence). The CDR3 is CAWTTVPGNSPLHF. In DNA, the CDR3 is TGTGCCTGGACGACGGTGCCGGGTAATTCACCCCTCCACTTT.

This clone came up once. CDR3 sequence reads: CASSETSGSGDTQYF. The CDR3 DNA sequence: TGTGCCAGCAGTGAGACTAGCGGGAGTGGAGATACGCAGTATTTT. The chain has TRBV6-4 and TRBJ2-3, with TRBD2 matching over 12 bases. Trimming took 3 bases from V and 5 from J; bases not matched to a gene: 3. This CDR3 region has 15 residues. CDR1 MRHNA and CDR2 SNTAGT come from the germline V gene.

J is TRBJ1-2 and V is TRBV7-2; 8 bases are shared with TRBD1. Per the germline V gene, CDR1 is SGHTA and CDR2 is FQGNSA. V lost 3 bases to trimming and J lost 6 bases; unmatched junction nucleotides: 0. There are 12 residues in the CDR3. CDR3 sequence (DNA): TGTGCCAGCAGCTTGACAGGGGATGGCTACACCTTC. Translated, it gives CASSLTGDGYTF.

The rearrangement links TRBV12-3 or TRBV12-4 to TRBJ1-2; 7 nucleotides match TRBD1. This CDR3 contains 13 residues. The J segment lost 3 bases and the V segment lost 3 bases, leaving 1 base of the junction unmatched. CDR3 sequence reads: CASSFQGDYGYTF. The CDR3 bases are TGTGCCAGCAGTTTTCAGGGGGACTATGGCTACACCTTC.

The rearrangement links TRBV5-4 to TRBJ1-6; TRBD1 matches at 8 bases. This CDR3 spans 15 amino acids. J was trimmed by 9 bases and V by 4 bases; bases with no gene match: 9. Germline CDR1 SGHNT, CDR2 YYREEE (reference sequence). In DNA, the CDR3 is TGTGCCAGCAGCGTTACCCAGGGGGCTGGTTCACCCCTCCACTTT. This codes for CASSVTQGAGSPLHF.